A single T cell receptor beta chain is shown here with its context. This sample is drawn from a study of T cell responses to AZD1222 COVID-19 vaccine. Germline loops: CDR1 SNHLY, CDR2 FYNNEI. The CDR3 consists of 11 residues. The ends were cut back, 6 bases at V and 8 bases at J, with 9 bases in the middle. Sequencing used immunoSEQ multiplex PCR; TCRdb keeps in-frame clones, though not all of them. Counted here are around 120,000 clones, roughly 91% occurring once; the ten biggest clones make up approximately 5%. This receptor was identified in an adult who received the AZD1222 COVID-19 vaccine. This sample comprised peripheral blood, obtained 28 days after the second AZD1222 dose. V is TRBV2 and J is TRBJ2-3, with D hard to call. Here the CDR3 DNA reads TGTGCCAGCAGGGAGCTCGCTACGCAGTATTTT. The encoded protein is CASRELATQYF.